The 20 T cell receptor beta chains below all came from one sample that was sequenced in a study of T-cell reconstitution after alpha-beta-depleted transplantation in children. Preparation of the TCRbeta library involved a method that used unique molecular identifiers. TCRdb ran MiXCR on the PCR reads and lists one entry per CDR3 protein. The sample comprises approximately 630,000 distinct CDR3 sequences, under 15% of which are singletons, and 0.79% rests with the top ten. The sample consisted of PBMCs, taken before TCRalphabeta/CD19-depleted stem cell transplant. Every receptor here comes from a girl aged 2-15 years with congenital amegakaryocytic thrombocytopenia, due to receive a stem cell transplant.

This clonotype was observed a few times. The chain links TRBV30 to TRBJ1-2; D is ambiguous. This CDR3 has 11 amino acids. The ends were cut back, 5 bases at V and 1 base at J, with 5 bases in the middle. CDR1 and CDR2 from the germline V gene are GTSNPN and SVGIG (reference sequence). DNA of the CDR3: TGTGCCTGGGCTATTAACTATGGCTACACCTTC. This translates into CAWAINYGYTF.

There are many counts of this clonotype. This rearrangement joins TRBV20-1 to TRBJ2-3; D gene uncertain. The CDR3 length is 12 residues. Germline-derived CDR1 and CDR2 are DFQATT and SNEGSKA (reference sequence). The V end was cut by 4 bases, the J end by 5 bases, with 10 bases between. CDR3 in DNA: TGCAGTGCTACCACACGCATAGATACGCAGTATTTT. Protein sequence: CSATTRIDTQYF.

This clonotype was detected many times. This chain links TRBV7-9 with TRBJ1-2; D is unresolved. Germline lookup yields CDR1 SEHNR and CDR2 FQNEAQ (reference sequence). The CDR3 extends over 14 amino acids. The V end lost 0 bases, the J end lost 2 bases, and 7 bases lay between the germline ends. The CDR3 reads CASSLAVPNYGYTF. Written as DNA, the CDR3 is TGTGCCAGCAGCTTAGCGGTCCCGAACTATGGCTACACCTTC. Full variable domain (missing parts from reference TRBV7-9 and TRBJ1-2): DTGVSQNPRHKITKRGQNVTFRCDPISEHNRLYWYRQTLGQGPEFLTYFQNEAQLEKSRLLSDRFSAERPKGSFSTLEIQRTEQGDSAMYLCASSLAVPNYGYTFGSGTRLTVV.

Turning to this clonotype: A much larger clone differs from this one at a single base, so this may be a read error. This chain uses TRBV20-1 with TRBJ2-5; D might be TRBD2 (6 bases). The CDR3 has 14 residues. The V gene's germline CDR1 is DFQATT and CDR2 SNEGSKA (reference sequence). The CDR3 region is CSALPGDSQETQCF. CDR3 in DNA: TGCAGTGCCCTACCGGGGGACTCTCAAGAGACCCAGTGCTTC.

This clonotype was found a few times. The gene calls are TRBV6-5 and TRBJ1-2; D remains unclear. V shed 4 bases and J shed 8 bases, with 14 bases lying between them. CDR1 and CDR2 (germline): MNHEY, SVGAGI. The CDR3 has 13 residues. The DNA for the CDR3 is TGTGCCAGCAGTTCCGAAGTGTTACAGGGCTACACCTTC. Translation: CASSSEVLQGYTF.

Regarding this clonotype: At one end the junction does not follow the germline gene, possibly because of a read error. The CDR3 nucleotides read TGCAGCGTTGACCCGACAGGGGCTAACTATGGCGACTCCTTC. Encoded protein: CSVDPTGANYGDSF. V and J are TRBV29-1 and TRBJ1-2; 8 bases map to TRBD1. Germline values: CDR1 SQVTM, CDR2 ANQGSEA. This CDR3 is 14 amino acids long.

This clonotype was observed a few times. The chain has TRBV5-1 and TRBJ1-1; 9 nucleotides match TRBD1. V shed 4 bases, J shed 5 bases, and the junction held 6 bases outside the gene matches. The CDR3 totals 14 residues. Germline-derived CDR1 and CDR2 are SGHRS and YFSETQ. CDR3 nucleotides: TGCGCCAGCAGCCCCGGGACAGGGACGACTGAAGCTTTCTTT. It is translated as CASSPGTGTTEAFF. The variable domain in full, with the rest retrieved from reference TRBV5-1 and TRBJ1-1, is KAGVTQTPRYLIKTRGQQVTLSCSPISGHRSVSWYQQTPGQGLQFLFEYFSETQRNKGNFPGRFSGRQFSNSRSEMNVSTLELGDSALYLCASSPGTGTTEAFFGQGTRLTVV.

This clonotype was seen repeatedly, ten times or more. J is TRBJ2-1 and V is TRBV15; D is perhaps TRBD1 or TRBD2 (5 bases each). CDR1 and CDR2 from the germline V gene are LNHNV and YYDKDF (reference sequence). The germline V and J ends were trimmed by 6 bases and 5 bases, with 23 bases remaining between them. The CDR3 contains 17 residues. The CDR3 bases are TGTGCCACCAGTAATCCAATCGGGACCAGATCCAACAATGAGCAGTTCTTC. Translating it yields CATSNPIGTRSNNEQFF.

The chain carries TRBV27 and TRBJ2-7; D is undetermined. V gave up 7 bases and J gave up 3 bases, with 10 bases separating them. Germline CDR1 and CDR2: MNHEY and SMNVEV (reference sequence). This CDR3 contains 12 residues. The CDR3 DNA is TGTGCCAGCACCCGGAGTGTCTACGAGCAGTACTTC. This translates into CASTRSVYEQYF.

This clonotype was recorded many times. The gene calls are TRBV7-3 and TRBJ2-3, with D uncertain. Germline V CDR1 and CDR2: SGHTA, FQGTGA. This CDR3 is built from 15 residues. V was clipped by 6 bases and J by 2 bases, with 15 bases between them. The CDR3 region has the DNA TGTGCCAGCAGTATAGGGCCTGGGCTCACAGATACGCAGTATTTT. Residues: CASSIGPGLTDTQYF.

This chain uses TRBV7-9 with TRBJ2-7; D is unresolved. The CDR3 contains 12 residues. Germline V gives CDR1 SEHNR, CDR2 FQNEAQ (reference sequence). V was pared by 3 bases and J by 5 bases, with 8 bases between. CDR3 DNA sequence: TGTGCCAGCAGCTTCGGAACGAACGAGCAGTACTTC. Its translation is CASSFGTNEQYF.

The CDR3: CASSRGVGSYNEQFF. The DNA for the CDR3 is TGTGCCAGCAGCCGGGGAGTGGGATCCTACAATGAGCAGTTCTTC. The rearrangement links TRBV6-1 to TRBJ2-1, with D possibly being TRBD2 (5 bases). Germline V CDR1 and CDR2: MNHNS, SASEGT. This CDR3 has 15 amino acids. The ends were cut back, 6 bases at V and 1 base at J, with 13 bases in the middle.

In its sample, this clonotype was seen a few times. This chain joins TRBV2 and TRBJ2-1; no clear D gene. From germline, CDR1 is SNHLY and CDR2 FYNNEI. The CDR3 consists of 21 residues. Trimming took off 3 bases at V and 0 bases at J, with 27 bases between the two ends. CDR3 sequence reads: CASSDFRELTDPVTSYNEQFF. DNA for the CDR3: TGTGCCAGCAGTGATTTTAGAGAGCTGACCGACCCAGTTACCTCCTACAATGAGCAGTTCTTC.

This clonotype appeared many times. This chain links TRBV10-3 with TRBJ1-4; the D gene is possibly TRBD1 (6 bases). The germline V gene has CDR1 ENHRY and CDR2 SYGVKD. Between the trimmed V and J ends, which lost 6 bases and 6 bases, there was a span of 14 bases. The CDR3 runs to 14 residues. The DNA of the CDR3 is TGTGCCATCAGGAGGACAGATGATGATGAAAAACTGTTTTTT. As protein: CAIRRTDDDEKLFF.

This clonotype was found many times. The genes are TRBV28 and TRBJ1-2; weak D call: TRBD1 (6 bases). Germline V gene data show CDR1 as MDHEN and CDR2 as SYDVKM. V was trimmed by 6 bases and J by 1 base, leaving 15 bases between them. There are 15 residues in the CDR3. CDR3 loop: CASSPSGALNYGYTF. CDR3 sequence (DNA): TGTGCCAGCAGCCCTTCAGGGGCCCTTAACTATGGCTACACCTTC.

This clonotype appeared many times. The chain employs TRBV5-1 and TRBJ2-7, with D possibly called TRBD1 or TRBD2 (5 bases each). V was shortened by 3 bases and J by 5 bases, with 21 bases between the two germline ends. Germline-derived CDR1 and CDR2 are SGHRS and YFSETQ. This CDR3 spans 16 amino acids. CDR3 residues: CASSWGSRNRIHEQYF. The DNA for the CDR3 is TGCGCCAGCAGCTGGGGGTCGCGCAATCGTATCCACGAGCAGTACTTC.

V is TRBV20-1 and J is TRBJ2-5, with 15 positions matching TRBD2. CDR3 size: 15 residues. V dropped 5 bases and J dropped 4; count of bases not matched to a gene: 5. Germline V CDR1 and CDR2: DFQATT, SNEGSKA (reference sequence). Written as DNA, the CDR3 is TGCAGTGCTCGTGGACTAGCGGGAGGGCGAGAGACCCAGTACTTC. This encodes CSARGLAGGRETQYF.

With regard to this clonotype: This clone may be a read error of a much larger clone one base away. J is TRBJ1-6 and V is TRBV29-1; D gene ambiguous. The CDR3 sequence is 13 residues long. The germline V gene has CDR1 SQVTM and CDR2 ANQGSEA. The V end was cut by 3 bases, the J end by 10 bases, with 13 bases between. The CDR3 DNA is TGCAGCGTTGAGTGGGGAACGGGATCACCCCTCCACTTT. This codes for CSVEWGTGSPLHF.

The gene calls are TRBV7-9 and TRBJ2-5, with a weak D call TRBD2 (5 bases). Germline assignment: CDR1 SEHNR and CDR2 FQNEAQ (reference sequence). The CDR3 has 13 residues. The V gene lost 3 bases and the J gene lost 4 bases, with 9 bases spanning the gap. This chain's CDR3 is CASSFAGRETQYF. The CDR3 DNA reads TGTGCCAGCAGCTTTGCGGGTAGAGAGACCCAGTACTTC.

This clonotype was detected a few times. The chain combines TRBV29-1 with TRBJ2-4, with 8 nucleotides matching TRBD1. Germline V lookup: CDR1 SQVTM, CDR2 ANQGSEA. The trim removed 0 bases at V and 6 bases at J, leaving 10 bases unmatched. The CDR3 extends over 16 amino acids. CDR3 region: CSVEEVLRGPRNIQYF. Written as DNA, the CDR3 is TGCAGCGTTGAAGAGGTCCTCAGGGGGCCTCGAAACATTCAGTACTTC.